A single sample is the source of the 18 T cell receptor beta chains below, sequenced in a study of OX40 agonist ivuxolimab in advanced cancers. Here immunoSEQ multiplex PCR was the method, and the copy in TCRdb shows in-frame clones only, minus some. Of 75,000 to 100,000 clones in the sample, roughly 90% were seen once. This specimen was CD4+ or CD8+ T cells sorted from blood, taken in a trial of the OX40 agonist ivuxolimab. The receptors derive from an adult with an advanced solid tumor such as melanoma, head and neck, liver or kidney cancer.

The genes are TRBV7-9 and TRBJ2-3; D remains unclear. CDR3 length: 15 residues. With 0 bases removed from V and 6 bases from J, the gap between germline ends came to 13 bases. The V gene's germline CDR1 is SEHNR and CDR2 FQNEAQ (reference sequence). The CDR3 nucleotides read TGTGCCAGCAGCTTAGCGGGGAACGTGGCGGATACGCAGTATTTT. Its translation: CASSLAGNVADTQYF.

The rearrangement links TRBV5-1 to TRBJ2-7; D possibly corresponds to TRBD1 (5 bases). CDR3 length equals 14 residues. Germline CDR1 SGHRS, CDR2 YFSETQ. The ends were cut back, 0 bases at V and 7 bases at J, with 14 bases in the middle. The DNA of the CDR3 is TGCGCCAGCAGCTTGGGCGACAGAGTAGGTGAGCAGTACTTC. The encoded protein is CASSLGDRVGEQYF.

The rearrangement joins TRBV2 to TRBJ2-5; the D call may be TRBD1 or TRBD2 (5 bases each). The ends were cut back, 7 bases at V and 6 bases at J, with 15 bases in the middle. Germline V CDR1 and CDR2: SNHLY, FYNNEI. This CDR3 contains 13 residues. The CDR3 bases are TGTGCCAGCACCACAGGCGACGGGAAGACCCAGTACTTC. Amino acid sequence: CASTTGDGKTQYF.

The chain recombines TRBV4-3 with TRBJ1-3; a weak D match, TRBD1 (6 bases). This CDR3 is built from 17 residues. V was shortened by 0 bases and J by 4 bases, with 16 bases between the two germline ends. Germline values: CDR1 LGHNA, CDR2 YSLEER. The CDR3 DNA reads TGCGCCAGCAGCCAAGAATCTGCCCACAGGGTAGGAAACACCATATATTTT. This translates into CASSQESAHRVGNTIYF.

The table lists this clone with a count of one. The chain couples TRBV29-1 to TRBJ2-7; no clear D. With 7 bases removed from V and 7 bases from J, the gap between germline ends came to 17 bases. CDR1 SQVTM and CDR2 ANQGSEA come from the germline V gene. CDR3 length: 12 residues. CDR3: CSATSGTWEQYF. For the CDR3, the DNA is TGCAGCGCTACCTCGGGTACGTGGGAGCAGTACTTC.

There are a few counts of this clone. The chain recombines TRBV11-3 with TRBJ1-2; D not certain. V lost 5 bases and J lost 6, with 13 bases in between. The CDR3 spans 13 residues. Germline V CDR1 and CDR2: SGHNT, YENEEA. This CDR3 is CASSPRTWDGYTF. The CDR3, as DNA: TGTGCCAGCAGCCCTCGGACTTGGGATGGCTACACCTTC.

The CDR3 DNA reads TGCGCCAGCAGCTTGGGTCCTAGCGGGAGGACGTTCTTC. Its translation is CASSLGPSGRTFF. The chain has TRBV5-1 and TRBJ2-1, with 11 bases aligning to TRBD2. The CDR3 has 13 residues. Germline-derived CDR1 and CDR2 are SGHRS and YFSETQ. Unmatched junction bases numbered 5, after V lost 0 bases and J lost 15 bases. Complete variable domain (other parts from reference TRBV5-1 and TRBJ2-1): KAGVTQTPRYLIKTRGQQVTLSCSPISGHRSVSWYQQTPGQGLQFLFEYFSETQRNKGNFPGRFSGRQFSNSRSEMNVSTLELGDSALYLCASSLGPSGRTFFGPGTRLTVL.

V is TRBV6-6 and J is TRBJ2-2; D gene unclear. V gave up 6 bases and J gave up 5 bases, with 13 bases separating them. Germline CDR1 is MNHNY and CDR2 is SVGAGI (reference sequence). This CDR3 region has 14 residues. CDR3 sequence: CASRSWRETGELFF. The CDR3 nucleotides are TGTGCCAGCAGATCTTGGCGTGAGACCGGGGAGCTGTTTTTT.

The genes are TRBV20-1 and TRBJ2-7, with D unresolved. The CDR3 spans 11 residues. Germline lookup yields CDR1 DFQATT and CDR2 SNEGSKA (reference sequence). The chain's CDR3 is CSSLSSYEQYF. Written as DNA, the CDR3 is TGCTCCTCCCTCAGCTCCTACGAGCAGTACTTC.

This chain joins TRBV4-1 and TRBJ2-2; tentatively, D is TRBD1 (5 bases). Trimming removed 1 base from V and 8 bases from J, with 14 bases in between. This CDR3 spans 15 amino acids. Per germline, CDR1 MGHRA and CDR2 YSYEKL. The CDR3, as DNA: TGCGCCAGCAGCCAAGGGGGCGTACCTGGTGGGGAGCTGTTTTTT. Encoded protein: CASSQGGVPGGELFF.

V is TRBV5-4 and J is TRBJ1-2; TRBD1 aligns across 8 bases. Germline V gene data show CDR1 as SGHNT and CDR2 as YYREEE (reference sequence). The V segment lost 2 bases and the J segment 4 bases; nucleotides outside the gene matches: 4. The CDR3 length is 14 residues. Here the CDR3 reads CASSLPDRGYGYTF. CDR3 sequence (DNA): TGTGCCAGCAGCTTACCCGACAGGGGCTATGGCTACACCTTC.

The chain joins TRBV4-3 to TRBJ1-5; D may be TRBD1 (5 bases). CDR1 LGHNA and CDR2 YSLEER come from the germline V gene. Trimming left V 1 base short and J 3 bases short, with 13 bases between. The CDR3 totals 16 residues. The chain's CDR3 is CASSQGVTAFNQPQHF. The CDR3 nucleotides are TGCGCCAGCAGCCAAGGGGTGACAGCCTTCAATCAGCCCCAGCATTTT.

The J gene is TRBJ2-6, the V gene TRBV27; D might be TRBD1 (6 bases). The CDR3 has 17 amino acids. Between the trimmed V and J ends, which lost 8 bases and 0 bases, there was a span of 17 bases. Per the germline V gene, CDR1 is MNHEY and CDR2 is SMNVEV (reference sequence). The CDR3 is CASGRTAATSGANVLTF. DNA for the CDR3: TGTGCCAGCGGTAGGACAGCTGCCACCTCTGGGGCCAACGTCCTGACTTTC.

As DNA, the CDR3 is TGTGCCAGCAGTGAGCGGGCAGGGAACGGAAAACTGTTTTTT. Encoded protein: CASSERAGNGKLFF. The chain is built from TRBV2 and TRBJ1-4, with a tentative D call TRBD1 (5 bases). In germline, CDR1 is SNHLY, CDR2 FYNNEI. The CDR3 totals 14 residues. Trimming cost V 3 bases and J 10 bases, with 15 bases left between them. The full variable domain, in which reference TRBV2 and TRBJ1-4 provide the parts outside the CDR3, is EPEVTQTPSHQVTQMGQEVILRCVPISNHLYFYWYRQILGQKVEFLVSFYNNEISEKSEIFDDQFSVERPDGSNFTLKIRSTKLEDSAMYFCASSERAGNGKLFFGSGTQLSVL.

The gene calls are TRBV7-2 and TRBJ1-3; 7 nucleotides match TRBD1. CDR1 is SGHTA and CDR2 is FQGNSA in the germline V gene. CDR3 length equals 16 residues. V lost 1 base and J lost 0; bases outside the gene matches: 3. The CDR3 here is CASSLEGQTSGNTIYF. CDR3 nucleotides: TGTGCCAGCAGCTTAGAGGGACAGACCTCTGGAAACACCATATATTTT.

The chain couples TRBV19 to TRBJ1-2, with D possibly TRBD1 on 5 matching bases. V gave up 9 bases and J gave up 2 bases, with 13 bases separating them. The CDR3 spans 13 residues. Germline values: CDR1 LNHDA, CDR2 SQIVND (reference sequence). The CDR3 nucleotides read TGTGCCAGCAGACGGACATTAAACTATGGCTACACCTTC. This sequence encodes CASRRTLNYGYTF.

This clone showed up just once. This chain uses TRBV6-1 with TRBJ2-1, with 7 bases aligning to TRBD1. Germline trimming cut 6 bases from V and 7 bases from J; bases unmatched to any gene: 9. The CDR3 totals 14 residues. CDR1 is MNHNS, CDR2 SASEGT, per germline. Written as DNA, the CDR3 is TGTGCCAGCAGGGAGATACAGGGGCCGAATGAGCAGTTCTTC. This gives the protein CASREIQGPNEQFF.

The chain employs TRBV25-1 and TRBJ2-4; D remains unclear. Trimming took 3 bases from V and 3 from J, leaving 15 bases between them. Per the germline V gene, CDR1 is MGHDK and CDR2 is SYGVNS. CDR3 length: 16 residues. CDR3: CASSDWGSGGKNIQYF. CDR3 coding DNA: TGTGCCAGCAGTGATTGGGGTTCGGGTGGCAAAAACATTCAGTACTTC.